This T cell receptor beta chain was identified in a study of identical twins. Overall study findings and caveats: The abundant beta clonotypes from cord blood had fewer insertions, and memory repertoires had none of this. Out-of-frame alpha sequences common to twins exhibited a surplus of low generation probability.

This CDR3 has 16 residues. With 4 bases clipped from V and 3 bases from J, the junction kept 8 bases outside the gene matches. The germline V gene has CDR1 SEHNR and CDR2 FQNEAQ (reference sequence). TCRdb processed the 5' RACE reads anew with MiXCR; each CDR3 protein has one entry. The sample lists over 250,000 distinct CDR3 sequences; 8.5% to 9.5% were seen once. A word on this clonotype: The antigen remains unidentified.

These data were likewise used in another study, on yellow fever vaccine responses in identical twins.

Sequenced sample: CD8+ T cells sorted from blood. V usage is TRBV7-9 and J usage is TRBJ1-1; the match to TRBD1 covers 10 bases. The origin of this receptor is a woman aged 18-29 years in good health. The CDR3 is CASSWLTGGVDTEAFF. The DNA for the CDR3 is TGTGCCAGCAGCTGGCTGACAGGGGGCGTGGACACTGAAGCTTTCTTT.